The clone carrying this TCR beta chain was seen a handful of times. Germline V gene lookup returns CDR1 MGHDK and CDR2 SYGVNS. The CDR3 runs 17 residues. The trim removed 1 base at V and 4 bases at J, leaving 10 bases unmatched. CDR3 of TCR beta was amplified by multiplex PCR that used 32 V and 13 J primers. Each CDR3 protein gets one entry after TCRdb re-called the multiplex PCR reads with MiXCR. This table holds some 31,000 distinct CDR3 sequences, 25% to 30% found once. The sample is drawn from a study of immune heterogeneity within non-small cell lung tumors. Bulk tumor genomic DNA, 600 to 650 ng per sample, was used as template. Several spatially distant biopsies were obtained per primary tumor intraoperatively. Curative surgical treatment was performed in patients who had newly diagnosed, untreated non-small cell lung cancer. Study donors were patients with a new diagnosis of non-small cell lung cancer who underwent surgery with curative intent.

This TCR was sampled from a man aged 35 to 55 with non-small cell lung cancer. Sequenced: lung tumor tissue. The chain recombines TRBV25-1 with TRBJ2-1; TRBD2 matches 7 bases. The CDR3 DNA is TGTGCCAGCAGTGAATCCAGATCGGGAGGTCGGTACAATGAGCAGTTCTTC. Protein: CASSESRSGGRYNEQFF.